This record concerns one T cell receptor beta chain sequence. The antigen is undetermined. Deletions cut 4 bases from V and 0 bases from J, with 13 bases between. There are 15 residues in the CDR3. Germline lookup yields CDR1 SGHDT and CDR2 YYEEEE. In TCRdb, the RACE reads were re-called with MiXCR into one record per CDR3 protein. In the table there are about 34,000 distinct CDR3 sequences, around 6.5% of which are singletons. The data originate from a study of human T cells and chemical hapten exposure. Whole-study findings and limits: Relative to control repertoires, expanded TCRs gave rise to significantly more large CDR3 similarity clusters. The study found that DPC sensitization did not change TCRs above 1 in 1000 frequency.

Time point defined: patch test 1, 2 weeks after DPC sensitization. Treatment in this sample: therapeutic diphenylcyclopropenone sensitization with weekly scalp DPC. Sequencing started from total RNA isolated from unfractionated whole blood. Prior to application of each patch test, blood was drawn. The specimen comprised whole blood, sampled in connection with sensitization to the hapten diphenylcyclopropenone (DPC). The chain combines TRBV5-6 with TRBJ1-2; D gene unclear. The clonotype was recovered from a woman aged 25 to 45 with alopecia areata. Some clones in this sample may be carry-over from other donors' samples. CDR3 amino acids: CASSPWLAANYGYTF. In nucleotides, the CDR3 is TGTGCCAGCAGCCCATGGTTGGCAGCTAACTATGGCTACACCTTC. The complete variable domain, with remaining parts taken from reference TRBV5-6 and TRBJ1-2, reads DAGVTQSPTHLIKTRGQQVTLRCSPKSGHDTVSWYQQALGQGPQFIFQYYEEEERQRGNFPDRFSGHQFPNYSSELNVNALLLGDSALYLCASSPWLAANYGYTFGSGTRLTVV.